The TCR beta chain under discussion was sequenced for a study of shared clonotypes between healthy human individuals. Study-level results: Naive subsets generally had larger estimated richness than memory subsets.

In this sample, this clone turned up a few times. Antigen: not known. CDR1 is LNHDA, CDR2 SQIVND, per germline (reference sequence). Trimming shortened V by 0 bases and J by 3 bases, and 12 bases separated the two germline ends. The CDR3 is 16 amino acids. Produced via immunoSEQ multiplex PCR; TCRdb's table is partial and in-frame only. The table includes about 1.1 million clones, approximately 80% detected once. Sequencing used memory CD4+ T cells from PBMCs. Subset denoted: CD45RA-negative fraction. The chain combines TRBV19 with TRBJ1-5; possible D gene TRBD1, 5 bases. The TCR originated in a young man in good health. Some clones in this sample may be carry-over from other donors' samples. CDR3 in DNA: TGTGCCAGTAGTATAGATCAGGGAAGACTCAATCAGCCCCAGCATTTT. Its protein product is CASSIDQGRLNQPQHF. Filled out from reference TRBV19 and TRBJ1-5, the complete variable domain reads DGGITQSPKYLFRKEGQNVTLSCEQNLNHDAMYWYRQDPGQGLRLIYYSQIVNDFQKGDIAEGYSVSREKKESFPLTVTSAQKNPTAFYLCASSIDQGRLNQPQHFGDGTRLSIL.